What follows describes a single TCR beta chain. Its target is not known. The record originates from a study of OX40 agonist ivuxolimab in advanced cancers. Study-wide findings and caveats: The mean number of expanded clones was higher in CD8+ T cells than in CD4+.

The CDR3 length is 15 residues. Looked up from germline, CDR1 is SGHRS and CDR2 is YFSETQ. V lost 2 bases and J lost 0, with 12 bases in between. Some clones are missing from TCRdb's copy, which holds only in-frame ones; the method was immunoSEQ multiplex PCR. The sample yields about 55,000 clones, 70% to 90% seen once. This sequence was found in an adult with an advanced solid tumor such as melanoma, head and neck, liver or kidney cancer. The gene calls are TRBV5-1 and TRBJ2-7; D might be TRBD2 (6 bases). This specimen was CD4+ or CD8+ T cells sorted from blood, taken in a trial of the OX40 agonist ivuxolimab. CDR3 in DNA: TGCGCCAGCAGCTTTCGGGAGAGCCGCTCCTACGAGCAGTACTTC. As protein: CASSFRESRSYEQYF. Full variable domain (remainder filled in from reference TRBV5-1 and TRBJ2-7): KAGVTQTPRYLIKTRGQQVTLSCSPISGHRSVSWYQQTPGQGLQFLFEYFSETQRNKGNFPGRFSGRQFSNSRSEMNVSTLELGDSALYLCASSFRESRSYEQYFGPGTRLTVT.